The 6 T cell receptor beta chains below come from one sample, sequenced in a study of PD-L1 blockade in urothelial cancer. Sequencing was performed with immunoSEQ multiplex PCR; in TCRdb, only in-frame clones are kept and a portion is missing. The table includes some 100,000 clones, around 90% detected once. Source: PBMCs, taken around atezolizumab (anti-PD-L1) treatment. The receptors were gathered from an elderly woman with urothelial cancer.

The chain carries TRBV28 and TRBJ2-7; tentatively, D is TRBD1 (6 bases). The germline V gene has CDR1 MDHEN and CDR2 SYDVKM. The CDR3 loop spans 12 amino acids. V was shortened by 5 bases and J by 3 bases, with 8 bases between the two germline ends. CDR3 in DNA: TGTGCCAGCAGTCTACAGGGCTACGAGCAGTACTTC. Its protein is CASSLQGYEQYF.

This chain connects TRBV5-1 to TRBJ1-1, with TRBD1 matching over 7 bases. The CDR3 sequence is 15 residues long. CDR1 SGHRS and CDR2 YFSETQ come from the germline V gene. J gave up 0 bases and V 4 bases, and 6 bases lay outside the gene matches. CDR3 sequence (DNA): TGCGCCAGCAGCAGGATGACAGGGATGAACACTGAAGCTTTCTTT. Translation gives CASSRMTGMNTEAFF.

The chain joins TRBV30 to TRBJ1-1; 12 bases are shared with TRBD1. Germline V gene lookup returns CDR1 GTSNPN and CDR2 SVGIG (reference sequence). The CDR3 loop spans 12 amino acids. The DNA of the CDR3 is TGTGCGGGACAGGGGGCAGGCGCTGAAGCTTTCTTT. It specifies CAGQGAGAEAFF.

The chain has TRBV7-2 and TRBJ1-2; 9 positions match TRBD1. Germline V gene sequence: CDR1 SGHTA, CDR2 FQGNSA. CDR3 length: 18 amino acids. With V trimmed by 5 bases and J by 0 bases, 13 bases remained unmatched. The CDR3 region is CASSPKKTQGAANYGYTF. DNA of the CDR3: TGTGCCAGCAGCCCAAAGAAAACACAGGGGGCTGCTAACTATGGCTACACCTTC. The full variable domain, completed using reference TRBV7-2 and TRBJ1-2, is GAGVSQSPSNKVTEKGKDVELRCDPISGHTALYWYRQSLGQGLEFLIYFQGNSAPDKSGLPSDRFSAERTGGSVSTLTIQRTQQEDSAVYLCASSPKKTQGAANYGYTFGSGTRLTVV.

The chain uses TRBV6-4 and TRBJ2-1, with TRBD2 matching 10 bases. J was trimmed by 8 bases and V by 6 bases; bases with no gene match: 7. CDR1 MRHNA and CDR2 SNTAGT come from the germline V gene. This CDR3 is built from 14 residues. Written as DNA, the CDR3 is TGTGCCAGCAGAGCGGGAGGGCCTCGGGATGAGCAGTTCTTC. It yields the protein CASRAGGPRDEQFF.

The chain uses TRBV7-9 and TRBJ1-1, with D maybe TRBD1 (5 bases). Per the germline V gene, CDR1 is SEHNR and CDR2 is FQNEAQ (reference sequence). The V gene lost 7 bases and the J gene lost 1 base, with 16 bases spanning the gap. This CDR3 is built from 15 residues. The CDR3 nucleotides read TGTGCCAGCACTAGGTTCGGAGGGACGAACACTGAAGCTTTCTTT. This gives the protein CASTRFGGTNTEAFF.